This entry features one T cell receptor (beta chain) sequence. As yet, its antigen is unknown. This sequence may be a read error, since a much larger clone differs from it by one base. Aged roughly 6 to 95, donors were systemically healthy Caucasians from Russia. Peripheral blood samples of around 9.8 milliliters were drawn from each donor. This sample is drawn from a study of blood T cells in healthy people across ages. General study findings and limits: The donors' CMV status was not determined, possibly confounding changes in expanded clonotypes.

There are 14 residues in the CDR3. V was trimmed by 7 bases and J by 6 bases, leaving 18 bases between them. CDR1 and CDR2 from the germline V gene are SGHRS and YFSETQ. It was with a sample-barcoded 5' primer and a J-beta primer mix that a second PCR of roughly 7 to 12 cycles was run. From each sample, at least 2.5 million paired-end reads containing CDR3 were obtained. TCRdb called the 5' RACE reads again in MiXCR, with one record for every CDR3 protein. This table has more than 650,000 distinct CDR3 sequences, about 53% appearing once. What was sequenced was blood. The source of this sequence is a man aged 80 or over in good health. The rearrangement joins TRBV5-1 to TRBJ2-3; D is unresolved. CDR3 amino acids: CASCLRWAVDTQYF. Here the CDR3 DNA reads TGCGCCAGCTGCCTTCGGTGGGCGGTGGATACGCAGTATTTT.